The 32 T cell receptor beta chains listed next were all sequenced from one sample in a study of blood T cell repertoires in COVID-19. The assay was immunoSEQ multiplex PCR, and TCRdb's table has in-frame clones only and misses some. The sample shows about 330,000 clones, about 86% of them seen only once. The specimen sequenced was peripheral blood. The receptor set was obtained from a woman aged 45-65 years with acute or convalescent COVID-19.

The chain carries TRBV4-3 and TRBJ2-5, with 8 nucleotides matching TRBD2. This CDR3 comprises 18 residues. CDR1 and CDR2 from the germline V gene are LGHNA and YSLEER. J gave up 1 base and V 0 bases, and 10 bases lay outside the gene matches. CDR3 in amino acids: CASSQEWSGSVGQETQYF. The CDR3 DNA follows: TGCGCCAGCAGCCAAGAATGGAGCGGGAGCGTGGGCCAAGAGACCCAGTACTTC.

This clone was seen a handful of times. The rearrangement links TRBV15 to TRBJ2-5, with D hard to call. There are 12 residues in the CDR3. V lost 3 bases to trimming and J lost 5 bases, with 7 bases between them. CDR1 and CDR2 from the germline V gene are LNHNV and YYDKDF (reference sequence). The CDR3 here is CATSRVGETQYF. In nucleotides, the CDR3 is TGTGCCACCAGCAGGGTCGGGGAGACCCAGTACTTC.

This clone was counted a few times. This specimen includes other DNA sequences encoding the same CDR3. The V gene is TRBV7-9, the J gene TRBJ1-2; no firm D call. Per the germline V gene, CDR1 is SEHNR and CDR2 is FQNEAQ (reference sequence). The CDR3 covers 12 residues. Trimming removed 5 bases at V and 2 bases at J, with 6 bases between. The chain's CDR3 is CASSQTNYGYTF. The CDR3 DNA is TGTGCCAGCAGCCAAACAAACTATGGCTACACCTTC.

The chain uses TRBV6-5 and TRBJ1-2, with TRBD1 as a possible D gene (5 bases). Germline-derived CDR1 and CDR2 are MNHEY and SVGAGI. V lost 6 bases to trimming and J lost 1 base, with 9 bases between them. The CDR3 spans 13 residues. The CDR3 nucleotides are TGTGCCAGCAGCGGTAGGGGTAACTATGGCTACACCTTC. Translated, it gives CASSGRGNYGYTF.

The chain links TRBV5-6 to TRBJ2-2; no firm D call. Germline CDR1 is SGHDT and CDR2 is YYEEEE. Trimming left V 0 bases short and J 2 bases short, with 8 bases between. This CDR3 comprises 15 residues. CDR3 loop: CASSLVSVNTGELFF. In DNA, the CDR3 is TGTGCCAGCAGCTTGGTGTCCGTCAACACCGGGGAGCTGTTTTTT.

This chain joins TRBV3-1 (or the pseudogene TRBV3-2) and TRBJ2-7, with 8 bases fitting TRBD2. V lost 4 bases and J lost 1; bases outside the gene matches: 9. Germline lookup yields CDR1 LGHDT and CDR2 YNNKEL (reference sequence). The CDR3 has 16 residues. This CDR3 is CASSPRNTGGSYEQYF. The CDR3 coding sequence is TGTGCCAGCAGCCCGAGGAACACGGGGGGGTCCTACGAGCAGTACTTC.

The J gene is TRBJ1-1, the V gene TRBV10-3; a weak D match, TRBD1 (6 bases). Per germline, CDR1 ENHRY and CDR2 SYGVKD. CDR3 size: 13 residues. V was cut by 8 bases and J by 1 base, with 11 bases left in between. CDR3 amino acids: CAISGQQNTEAFF. The CDR3 DNA is TGTGCCATCTCGGGACAACAGAACACTGAAGCTTTCTTT.

This clone was seen a single time. This rearrangement joins TRBV2 to TRBJ1-2, with a possible D match to TRBD1 (5 bases). Germline V gene data show CDR1 as SNHLY and CDR2 as FYNNEI. The V and J ends lost 4 bases and 4 bases respectively, with 10 bases between them. This CDR3 is built from 13 residues. The CDR3 DNA is TGTGCCAGCAGTGTTTCGACAGTCTATGGCTACACCTTC. The encoded protein is CASSVSTVYGYTF.

Written as DNA, the CDR3 is TGTGCCAGCAGCCTATATATTGGTGGCTACACCTTC. It translates to CASSLYIGGYTF. This chain uses TRBV12-3 or TRBV12-4 with TRBJ1-2; the D is unclear. The CDR3 covers 12 residues. V was shortened by 6 bases and J by 7 bases, with 12 bases between the two germline ends.

CDR3 sequence (DNA): TGTGCCAGTAGTATAAGACAGGATGCCTACGAGCAGTACTTC. Translating it yields CASSIRQDAYEQYF. The chain uses TRBV19 and TRBJ2-7; D may be TRBD1 (6 bases). Germline V gene sequence: CDR1 LNHDA, CDR2 SQIVND (reference sequence). This CDR3 contains 14 residues. The V gene lost 2 bases and the J gene lost 2 bases, with 10 bases spanning the gap.

The J gene is TRBJ2-5, the V gene TRBV18; TRBD2 agrees at 14 bases. The germline V gene has CDR1 KGHSH and CDR2 LQKENI. With V trimmed by 6 bases and J by 5 bases, 8 bases remained unmatched. CDR3 length equals 16 residues. CDR3 in amino acids: CASSPGLAGDGETQYF. CDR3 sequence (DNA): TGTGCCAGCTCTCCGGGACTAGCGGGAGACGGGGAGACCCAGTACTTC.

This chain uses TRBV5-1 with TRBJ2-3; D gene uncertain. Trimming cost V 0 bases and J 0 bases, with 11 bases left between them. The V gene's germline CDR1 is SGHRS and CDR2 YFSETQ. This CDR3 has 16 residues. The CDR3 sequence is CASSLAGLASTDTQYF. CDR3 nucleotide sequence: TGCGCCAGCAGCTTGGCCGGATTAGCCAGCACAGATACGCAGTATTTT.

V and J are TRBV7-9 and TRBJ2-7, with D maybe TRBD2 (6 bases). CDR1 is SEHNR and CDR2 is FQNEAQ in the germline V gene (reference sequence). V was cut by 6 bases and J by 1 base, with 16 bases left in between. CDR3 length: 15 residues. CDR3 loop: CASRGRAGLSYEQYF. In nucleotides, the CDR3 is TGTGCCAGCAGAGGGCGAGCGGGCCTATCCTACGAGCAGTACTTC.

The genes are TRBV2 and TRBJ2-3; 12 bases map to TRBD2. The junction had 4 bases not matched to a gene; V was cut back by 6 bases and J by 3 bases. Looked up from germline, CDR1 is SNHLY and CDR2 is FYNNEI. The CDR3 contains 15 residues. This CDR3 is CASSQTSGSTDTQYF. The CDR3 DNA reads TGTGCCAGCAGCCAGACTAGCGGGAGTACAGATACGCAGTATTTT.

The V call is TRBV5-4, the J call TRBJ2-7; 12 nucleotides agree with TRBD1. CDR3 length equals 15 residues. Germline CDR1 SGHNT, CDR2 YYREEE (reference sequence). V shed 3 bases, J shed 5 bases, and the junction held 6 bases outside the gene matches. The CDR3 DNA is TGTGCCAGCAGCTGGCCCGGGACAGGGGGCAACGAGCAGTACTTC. Its protein product is CASSWPGTGGNEQYF.

The gene calls are TRBV5-1 and TRBJ2-3, with a tentative D call TRBD2 (5 bases). Germline lookup yields CDR1 SGHRS and CDR2 YFSETQ. The V and J ends lost 6 bases and 0 bases respectively, with 11 bases between them. The CDR3 runs to 14 residues. The CDR3 region is CASTAGSSTDTQYF. CDR3 in DNA: TGCGCCAGCACGGCGGGCAGCAGCACAGATACGCAGTATTTT.

V is TRBV7-9 and J is TRBJ1-1, with D uncertain. This CDR3 spans 13 amino acids. Between the trimmed V and J ends, which lost 1 base and 3 bases, there was a span of 6 bases. Germline V lookup: CDR1 SEHNR, CDR2 FQNEAQ (reference sequence). CDR3 region: CASSLGGDTEAFF. CDR3 nucleotide sequence: TGTGCCAGCAGCTTAGGCGGGGACACTGAAGCTTTCTTT.

The chain employs TRBV7-2 and TRBJ2-1; 8 positions match TRBD2. V lost 2 bases to trimming and J lost 3 bases; unmatched junction nucleotides: 6. This CDR3 comprises 16 residues. Germline V CDR1 and CDR2: SGHTA, FQGNSA. In DNA, the CDR3 is TGTGCCAGCAGCTTAATGCGCACTAGCGGCTACAATGAGCAGTTCTTC. It specifies CASSLMRTSGYNEQFF.

This clone was observed a handful of times. The CDR3 here is CASRSSDTRPSPPKLVYEQYV. The CDR3 nucleotides are TGTGCAAGTCGTTCAAGCGATACCCGGCCCTCCCCCCCCAAACTTGTCTACGAGCAGTACGTC. The rearrangement links TRBV12-2 to TRBJ2-7; the table assigns TRBD2, which was not confirmed against the DNA. TRBV12-2 is designated a pseudogene. The CDR3 extends over 21 amino acids.

The rearrangement links TRBV24-1 to TRBJ1-2, with a weak D call TRBD1 (6 bases). V was shortened by 6 bases and J by 2 bases, with 6 bases between the two germline ends. This CDR3 contains 12 residues. The germline CDR1 and CDR2 sequences are KGHDR and SFDVKD. The CDR3 protein is CATSTGNYGYTF. The CDR3 DNA is TGTGCCACCAGTACAGGGAACTATGGCTACACCTTC.

The V and J genes are TRBV4-3 and TRBJ1-2; no definite D call. From germline, CDR1 is LGHNA and CDR2 YSLEER. The ends were cut back, 0 bases at V and 4 bases at J, with 9 bases in the middle. The CDR3 totals 14 residues. CDR3 amino acids: CASSQETMGYGYTF. In nucleotides, the CDR3 is TGCGCCAGCAGCCAAGAGACAATGGGCTATGGCTACACCTTC.

Concerning this clone itself: Other nucleotide sequences from this sample produce the same CDR3. The chain links TRBV29-1 to TRBJ1-3, with a weak D call TRBD1 (6 bases). Germline CDR1 SQVTM, CDR2 ANQGSEA. This CDR3 has 13 residues. V was cut by 1 base and J by 4 bases, with 8 bases left in between. CDR3 sequence (DNA): TGCAGCGTTGAAGGGACAGCGGGAAACACCATATATTTT. It yields the protein CSVEGTAGNTIYF.

This clone has only one observation. The J gene is TRBJ2-6, the V gene TRBV5-1, with 8 bases lining up with TRBD1. Trimming took 5 bases from V and 0 from J; bases not matched to a gene: 7. The CDR3 covers 17 residues. From germline, CDR1 is SGHRS and CDR2 YFSETQ. The CDR3 loop reads CASSPTGTGSGANVLTF. The CDR3 bases are TGCGCCAGCAGTCCCACCGGGACAGGCTCTGGGGCCAACGTCCTGACTTTC.

This clone was found once. This chain's CDR3 is CASSSRAGGYNEQFF. The CDR3 nucleotides are TGTGCCAGCAGCTCCCGAGCGGGAGGGTACAATGAGCAGTTCTTC. The chain is built from TRBV7-2 and TRBJ2-1; TRBD2 matches at 10 bases. From germline, CDR1 is SGHTA and CDR2 FQGNSA. The V and J ends lost 4 bases and 4 bases, in that order; junction bases with no gene match: 4. CDR3 size: 15 residues.

The chain combines TRBV12-5 with TRBJ1-1, with D possibly being TRBD1 (5 bases). Germline CDR1 reads LGHNT; CDR2 reads FRNRAP. Trimming stripped 7 bases from V and 1 base from J, with 10 bases between. This CDR3 is built from 13 residues. The CDR3: CASVGLPNTEAFF. CDR3 sequence (DNA): TGTGCTAGTGTGGGACTACCGAACACTGAAGCTTTCTTT.

The V and J genes are TRBV2 and TRBJ2-5; 7 bases are a match to TRBD1. This CDR3 region has 13 residues. Germline V gene sequence: CDR1 SNHLY, CDR2 FYNNEI. After removal of 0 bases from V and 12 bases from J, the junction contained 7 bases not matched to a gene. This chain's CDR3 is CASSEALLTGKYF. The CDR3 DNA is TGTGCCAGCAGTGAAGCGCTTTTGACAGGGAAGTACTTC. The full variable domain, in which reference TRBV2 and TRBJ2-5 provide the parts outside the CDR3, is EPEVTQTPSHQVTQMGQEVILRCVPISNHLYFYWYRQILGQKVEFLVSFYNNEISEKSEIFDDQFSVERPDGSNFTLKIRSTKLEDSAMYFCASSEALLTGKYFGPGTRLLVL.

V is TRBV7-9 and J is TRBJ1-3, with D uncertain. The CDR3 runs to 15 residues. V gave up 4 bases and J gave up 0 bases, with 10 bases separating them. From germline, CDR1 is SEHNR and CDR2 FQNEAQ (reference sequence). CDR3 sequence (DNA): TGTGCCAGCAGCTCTCCCGAGGGCTCTGGAAACACCATATATTTT. Protein product: CASSSPEGSGNTIYF.

This sequence joins TRBV28 and TRBJ1-4; 11 nucleotides match TRBD1. There are 15 residues in the CDR3. After removal of 7 bases from V and 10 bases from J, the junction contained 11 bases not matched to a gene. Germline V gene data show CDR1 as MDHEN and CDR2 as SYDVKM. The CDR3 coding sequence is TGTGCCAGCACCCCCAGCGGACAGGGGGCGCGAAAACTGTTTTTT. It translates to CASTPSGQGARKLFF.

The gene calls are TRBV9 and TRBJ1-5; D is uncertain. CDR1 is SGDLS and CDR2 is YYNGEE in the germline V gene. This CDR3 contains 15 residues. Trimming stripped 1 base from V and 7 bases from J, with 15 bases between. Here the CDR3 reads CASSVSGGDNQPQHF. CDR3 nucleotides: TGTGCCAGCAGCGTATCGGGCGGGGATAACCAGCCCCAGCATTTT.

This clone has a handful of counts. The chain couples TRBV5-1 to TRBJ1-6; D unclear. V was shortened by 0 bases and J by 8 bases, with 6 bases between the two germline ends. Germline CDR1 reads SGHRS; CDR2 reads YFSETQ. The CDR3 has 13 amino acids. CDR3 residues: CASSLERDSPLHF. The CDR3 DNA reads TGCGCCAGCAGCTTGGAGAGGGATTCACCCCTCCACTTT.

This chain links TRBV19 with TRBJ2-7, with 7 bases that match TRBD2. The length of the CDR3 is 15 residues. V shed 4 bases and J 0 bases; nucleotides not matched to a gene: 6. From germline, CDR1 is LNHDA and CDR2 SQIVND (reference sequence). The CDR3 sequence is CASSTTSANSYEQYF. The DNA of the CDR3 is TGTGCCAGTAGTACCACTAGCGCTAACTCCTACGAGCAGTACTTC.

The chain has TRBV5-1 and TRBJ1-2; D is possibly TRBD1 (6 bases). V lost 4 bases and J 4 bases, leaving 14 bases between the germline ends. The CDR3 totals 14 residues. Germline CDR1 and CDR2: SGHRS and YFSETQ. The CDR3 protein is CASSPDTGLYGYTF. The CDR3 DNA reads TGCGCCAGCAGCCCAGATACAGGGCTCTATGGCTACACCTTC.